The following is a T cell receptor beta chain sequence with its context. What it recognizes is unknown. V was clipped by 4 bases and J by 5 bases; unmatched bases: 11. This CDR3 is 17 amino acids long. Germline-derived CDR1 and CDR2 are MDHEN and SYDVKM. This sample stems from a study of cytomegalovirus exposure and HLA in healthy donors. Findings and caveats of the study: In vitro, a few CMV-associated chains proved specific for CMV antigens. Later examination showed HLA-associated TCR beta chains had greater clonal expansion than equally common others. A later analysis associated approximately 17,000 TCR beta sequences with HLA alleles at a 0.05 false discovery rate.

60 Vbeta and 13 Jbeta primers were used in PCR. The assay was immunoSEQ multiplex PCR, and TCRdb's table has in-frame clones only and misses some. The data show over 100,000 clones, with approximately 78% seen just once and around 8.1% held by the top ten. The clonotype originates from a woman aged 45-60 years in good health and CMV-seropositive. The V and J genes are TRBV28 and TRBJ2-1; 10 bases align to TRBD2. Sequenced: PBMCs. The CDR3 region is CASSSPGLAGADNEQFF. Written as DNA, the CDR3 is TGTGCCAGCAGTTCCCCGGGGCTAGCGGGAGCCGACAATGAGCAGTTCTTC. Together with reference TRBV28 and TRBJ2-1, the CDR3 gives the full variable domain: DVKVTQSSRYLVKRTGEKVFLECVQDMDHENMFWYRQDPGLGLRLIYFSYDVKMKEKGDIPEGYSVSREKKERFSLILESASTNQTSMYLCASSSPGLAGADNEQFFGPGTRLTVL.